This TCR beta chain appears in the sequencing data of a study of regulatory T cells in long-lasting Graves disease. Notes on the study in general: The persistent group shared 2,500 to 3,000 public clonotypes, more than the approximately 890 shared by new patients.

Sample time point: newly diagnosed GD, antithyroid drugs for less than 3 months. RNA extracted from PBMCs served as the sequencing template. As for this clonotype: Antigen unknown.

Germline loops: CDR1 SGHRS, CDR2 YFSETQ. Trimming left V 3 bases short and J 3 bases short, with 13 bases between. The CDR3 covers 14 residues. Construction of TCR beta libraries relied on iRepertoire HTBI primers and on Arm-PCR targeting CDR3 regions. TCRdb reprocessed the multiplex PCR reads via MiXCR and lists one record per CDR3 protein. This sample yields around 400,000 distinct CDR3 sequences, of which around 15% are seen a single time; roughly 20% belongs to the top ten. The rearrangement uses TRBV5-1 and TRBJ2-7; possible D gene TRBD2, 6 bases. The TCR was taken from a female donor with Graves disease. Specimen: peripheral blood mononuclear cells (PBMCs), collected at new diagnosis, from a patient treated with antithyroid drugs. CDR3 sequence (DNA): TGCGCCAGCAGCTCGGCGGGGATAGGCTACGAGCAGTACTTC. Translation: CASSSAGIGYEQYF.